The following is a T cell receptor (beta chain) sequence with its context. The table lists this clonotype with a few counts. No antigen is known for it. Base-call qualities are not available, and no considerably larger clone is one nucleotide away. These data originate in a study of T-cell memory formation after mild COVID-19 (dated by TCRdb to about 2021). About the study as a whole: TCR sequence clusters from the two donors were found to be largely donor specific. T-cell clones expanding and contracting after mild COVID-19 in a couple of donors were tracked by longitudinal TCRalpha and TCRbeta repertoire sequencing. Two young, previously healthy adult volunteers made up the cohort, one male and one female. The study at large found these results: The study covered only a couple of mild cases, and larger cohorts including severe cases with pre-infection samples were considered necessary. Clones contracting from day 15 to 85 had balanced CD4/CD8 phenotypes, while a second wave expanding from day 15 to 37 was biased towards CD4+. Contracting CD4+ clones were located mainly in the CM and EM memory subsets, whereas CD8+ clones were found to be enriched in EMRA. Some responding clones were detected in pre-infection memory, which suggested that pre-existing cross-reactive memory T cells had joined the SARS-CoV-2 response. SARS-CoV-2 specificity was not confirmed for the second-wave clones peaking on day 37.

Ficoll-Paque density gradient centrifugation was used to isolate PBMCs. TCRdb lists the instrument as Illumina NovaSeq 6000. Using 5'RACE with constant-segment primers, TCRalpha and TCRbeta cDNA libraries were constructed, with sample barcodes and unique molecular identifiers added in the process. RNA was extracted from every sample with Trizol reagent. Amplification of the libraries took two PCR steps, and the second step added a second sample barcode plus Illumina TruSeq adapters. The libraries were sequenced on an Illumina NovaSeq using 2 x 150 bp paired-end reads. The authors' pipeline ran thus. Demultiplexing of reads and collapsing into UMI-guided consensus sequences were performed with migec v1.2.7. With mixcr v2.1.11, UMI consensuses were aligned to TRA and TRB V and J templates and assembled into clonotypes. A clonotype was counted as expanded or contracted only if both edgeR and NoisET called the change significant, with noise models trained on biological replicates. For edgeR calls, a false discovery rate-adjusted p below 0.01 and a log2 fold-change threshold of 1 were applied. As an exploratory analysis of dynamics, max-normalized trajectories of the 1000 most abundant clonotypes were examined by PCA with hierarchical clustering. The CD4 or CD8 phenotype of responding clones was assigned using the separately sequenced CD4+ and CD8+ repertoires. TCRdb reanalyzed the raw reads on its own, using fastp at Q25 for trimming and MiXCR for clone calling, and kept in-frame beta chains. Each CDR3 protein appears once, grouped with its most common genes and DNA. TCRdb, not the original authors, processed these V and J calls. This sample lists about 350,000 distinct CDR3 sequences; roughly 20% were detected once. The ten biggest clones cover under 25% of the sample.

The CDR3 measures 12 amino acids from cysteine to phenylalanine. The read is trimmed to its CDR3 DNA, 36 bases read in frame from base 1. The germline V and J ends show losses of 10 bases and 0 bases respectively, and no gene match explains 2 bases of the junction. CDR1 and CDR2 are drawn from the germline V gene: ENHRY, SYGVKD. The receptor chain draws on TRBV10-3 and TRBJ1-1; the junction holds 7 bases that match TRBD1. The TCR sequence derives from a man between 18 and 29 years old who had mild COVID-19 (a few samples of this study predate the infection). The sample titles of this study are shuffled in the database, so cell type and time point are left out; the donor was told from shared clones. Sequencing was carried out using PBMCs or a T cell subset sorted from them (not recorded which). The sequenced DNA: TGTGCCACCACAGGGGTGAACACTGAAGCTTTCTTT. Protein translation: CATTGVNTEAFF.